This TCR beta chain was profiled in a study of CXCR3-negative and CXCR3-positive naive CD8 T cells. General study points: Memory cells differed in TRBV-TRBJ usage, but naive CXCR3-negative and CXCR3-positive cells had similar usage. Fresh PBMCs were used in most assays, and CXCR3 expression partially decreased after cryopreservation. CXCR3-negative naive cells had less hydrophobic TRB CDR3s than did CXCR3-positive naive cells.

The method, 5' RACE with UMI labels, was used to prepare the TRB cDNA libraries. TCRdb re-called the 5' RACE reads, yielding one record per CDR3 amino acid sequence without DNA. There are some 150,000 distinct CDR3 sequences in the sample, with 0.45% to 0.55% held by the top ten. CDR3 size: 14 residues. On this clonotype itself: Its antigen is not identified.

This clonotype was sampled from a human donor in good health. Some clones in this sample may be carry-over from other donors' samples. The chain joins TRBV12-3 or TRBV12-4 to TRBJ2-5; TCRdb's D call of TRBD2 is untestable without DNA. The specimen sequenced was naive CXCR3+ CD8+ T cells from blood. Specified subset: CD45RO-CCR7+CD27+CD95- naive CD8+ T cells expressing CXCR3 (TNR3+). The CDR3 reads CASTDSGGEETQYF.